The 20 T cell receptor beta chains below all came from one sample that was sequenced in a study of human T cells and chemical hapten exposure. Stated time point: pre-sensitization, week 0. Treatment reported: therapeutic diphenylcyclopropenone sensitization with weekly scalp DPC. Each CDR3 protein gets one entry after TCRdb re-called the RACE reads with MiXCR. Among a few hundred thousand distinct CDR3 sequences listed, around 5.5% were seen once. The material sequenced was whole blood, taken in connection with sensitization to the hapten diphenylcyclopropenone (DPC). These receptors originate from a woman under 30 with alopecia areata. Some clones in this sample may be carry-over from other donors' samples.

The V gene is TRBV5-1, the J gene TRBJ2-3, with D possibly TRBD1 on 6 matching bases. Germline lookup yields CDR1 SGHRS and CDR2 YFSETQ. V was trimmed by 4 bases and J by 2 bases, leaving 29 bases between them. This CDR3 comprises 20 residues. The CDR3 coding sequence is TGCGCCAGCAGCCCTGGTAGGCCGCGAAAACCGACAGGTCACACAGATACGCAGTATTTT. Encoded protein: CASSPGRPRKPTGHTDTQYF.

This clonotype has a count of ten or more. The rearrangement uses TRBV6-5 and TRBJ2-7; unclear D gene. CDR1 is MNHEY and CDR2 is SVGAGI in the germline V gene. The CDR3 loop spans 14 amino acids. The V and J ends lost 2 bases and 1 base respectively, with 9 bases between them. In DNA form, the CDR3 reads TGTGCCAGCAGTTACCGGACCGAGTCCTACGAGCAGTACTTC. It translates to CASSYRTESYEQYF.

J is TRBJ1-4 and V is TRBV27; 11 bases map to TRBD1. CDR3 length: 17 amino acids. Germline CDR1 MNHEY, CDR2 SMNVEV (reference sequence). V lost 6 bases, J lost 2 bases, and 8 bases stayed unmatched. The CDR3 DNA follows: TGTGCCAGCAGAAGGACAGGGGGCGCTTCGACTAATGAAAAACTGTTTTTT. Its protein product is CASRRTGGASTNEKLFF.

The chain has TRBV12-3 or TRBV12-4 and TRBJ1-4; 8 nucleotides match TRBD1. V gave up 5 bases and J gave up 7 bases; unmatched junction bases: 6. The CDR3 is 14 residues long. The CDR3 bases are TGTGCCAGCAGTACATCAGGGGGCAGTGAAAAACTGTTTTTT. Translated, it gives CASSTSGGSEKLFF.

The chain employs TRBV20-1 and TRBJ2-7; 8 positions match TRBD2. The junction had 6 bases not matched to a gene; V was cut back by 5 bases and J by 9 bases. The germline V gene has CDR1 DFQATT and CDR2 SNEGSKA (reference sequence). CDR3 length: 11 residues. The CDR3 loop is CSAQTLAGQYF. DNA for the CDR3: TGCAGTGCTCAAACCCTAGCGGGGCAGTACTTC.

Many counts were recorded for this clonotype. The chain has TRBV3-1 and TRBJ1-1; no firm D call. This CDR3 has 15 residues. Per germline, CDR1 LGHDT and CDR2 YNNKEL (reference sequence). Trimming shortened V by 0 bases and J by 6 bases, and 14 bases separated the two germline ends. The CDR3 DNA sequence: TGTGCCAGCAGCCAAGATGCAGGACCCCGGGCTGAAGCTTTCTTT. This encodes CASSQDAGPRAEAFF.

This clonotype has ten or more counts. The rearrangement uses TRBV21-1 and TRBJ2-1; the table's D gene call, TRBD1, was not cross checked with the DNA. TRBV21-1 is given as a pseudogene. CDR3 length: 15 amino acids. The CDR3 DNA follows: TGTGCCAGCAGCGGACGGGACGTTAACTACAATGAGCAGTTCTTC. Its protein is CASSGRDVNYNEQFF.

The rearrangement uses TRBV4-3 and TRBJ2-6; D remains unclear. The CDR3 spans 18 residues. Germline-derived CDR1 and CDR2 are LGHNA and YSLEER. Trimming left V 1 base short and J 0 bases short, with 13 bases between. CDR3: CASSQGIGSHSGANVLTF. CDR3 bases: TGCGCCAGCAGCCAAGGAATAGGCAGCCACTCTGGGGCCAACGTCCTGACTTTC.

V gene TRBV12-3 or TRBV12-4 combines with J gene TRBJ1-2; the D gene is possibly TRBD1 (5 bases). The length of the CDR3 is 14 residues. V was cut by 1 base and J by 2 bases, with 8 bases left in between. This CDR3 reads CASSLGGRNYGYTF. In DNA, the CDR3 is TGTGCCAGCAGTTTAGGGGGGAGAAACTATGGCTACACCTTC.

This clonotype occurred once. The CDR3 protein is CASSGQYNSPLHF. For the CDR3, the DNA is TGTGCCAGCTCGGGACAGTATAATTCACCCCTCCACTTT. The chain joins TRBV2 to TRBJ1-6, with 7 bases aligning to TRBD1. Trimming cost V 8 bases and J 4 bases; bases outside gene matches: 2. CDR1 is SNHLY and CDR2 is FYNNEI in the germline V gene. The CDR3 sequence is 13 residues long.

This clonotype was counted a few times. The chain uses TRBV20-1 and TRBJ2-3, with D perhaps assigned TRBD1 or TRBD2 (5 bases each). Trimming took 5 bases from V and 6 from J, leaving 18 bases between them. Looked up from germline, CDR1 is DFQATT and CDR2 is SNEGSKA (reference sequence). The CDR3 contains 14 residues. CDR3 in amino acids: CSALRDPAGDTQYF. Written as DNA, the CDR3 is TGCAGTGCTCTCCGGGACCCTGCCGGGGATACGCAGTATTTT.

This clonotype was seen only a few times. The chain uses TRBV4-3 and TRBJ2-7; D is uncertain. The V end was cut by 3 bases, the J end by 1 base, with 13 bases between. This CDR3 contains 15 residues. Germline lookup yields CDR1 LGHNA and CDR2 YSLEER. CDR3 loop: CASSQDDTVSYEQYF. In nucleotides, the CDR3 is TGCGCCAGCAGCCAGGATGATACAGTTTCCTACGAGCAGTACTTC.

A few counts support this clonotype. Here the CDR3 omits its conserved ending phenylalanine or tryptophan, so a read error is the likely source. Because the CDR3's place on the DNA is in doubt, the DNA is left out and the CDR3 is given as listed by TCRdb. This rearrangement joins TRBV2 to TRBJ2-1; no DNA check was done on the table's D call, TRBD2. Germline-derived CDR1 and CDR2 are SNHLY and FYNNEI. The CDR3 sequence runs 14 residues, both termini included. CDR3: CASSDSRVTSGVGA.

Here the CDR3 DNA reads TGCGCCAGCAGTTCCCAGGGCACTAGCACAGATACGCAGTATTTT. Amino acids: CASSSQGTSTDTQYF. V is TRBV5-1 and J is TRBJ2-3; D might be TRBD1 (5 bases). Per germline, CDR1 SGHRS and CDR2 YFSETQ. The CDR3 contains 15 residues. V lost 5 bases, J lost 0 bases, and 13 bases lay in between.

The rearrangement uses TRBV6-2 or TRBV6-3 and TRBJ2-1; D not resolved. In germline, CDR1 is MNHEY, CDR2 SVGEGT. The V and J ends lost 2 bases and 7 bases respectively, with 6 bases between them. The CDR3 is made up of 12 amino acids. The CDR3 sequence is CASSYPLNEQFF. The DNA of the CDR3 is TGTGCCAGCAGTTACCCTCTTAATGAGCAGTTCTTC.

This clonotype was counted a few times. The V call is TRBV2, the J call TRBJ1-4, with TRBD1 identical over 8 bases. There are 15 residues in the CDR3. Unmatched junction bases numbered 5, after V lost 6 bases and J lost 2 bases. Germline assignment: CDR1 SNHLY and CDR2 FYNNEI. Written as DNA, the CDR3 is TGTGCCAGCAGCTACGGGACAGGCACTAATGAAAAACTGTTTTTT. It translates to CASSYGTGTNEKLFF.

This clonotype was seen only a few times. The gene calls are TRBV12-5 and TRBJ1-1; D gene ambiguous. The CDR3 spans 16 residues. The germline V gene has CDR1 LGHNT and CDR2 FRNRAP. V lost 0 bases to trimming and J lost 0 bases, with 11 bases between them. This CDR3 is CASGLVAGSLNTEAFF. DNA for the CDR3: TGTGCTAGTGGTTTGGTAGCCGGCAGTCTGAACACTGAAGCTTTCTTT.

This clonotype has just a few counts. The chain combines TRBV10-3 with TRBJ2-7, with TRBD2 matching 7 bases. This CDR3 comprises 15 residues. V trimming: 3 bases; J trimming: 3 bases; junction bases outside the gene matches: 8. Germline-derived CDR1 and CDR2 are ENHRY and SYGVKD. CDR3 bases: TGTGCCATCAGTGACGGCGGGGGACGATACTACGAGCAGTACTTC. This sequence encodes CAISDGGGRYYEQYF.

This clonotype came up many times. This CDR3 is CASRGGVNQPQHF. CDR3 nucleotides: TGTGCCAGCAGAGGGGGAGTCAATCAGCCCCAGCATTTT. The genes are TRBV12-3 or TRBV12-4 and TRBJ1-5, with D possibly being TRBD1 (6 bases). V lost 6 bases and J lost 3, with 9 bases in between. The CDR3 extends over 13 amino acids.

This clonotype was recorded many times. V usage is TRBV5-1 and J usage is TRBJ1-1; D unclear. The germline V and J ends were trimmed by 4 bases and 3 bases, with 10 bases remaining between them. Germline V CDR1 and CDR2: SGHRS, YFSETQ. The CDR3 runs 13 residues. The CDR3, as DNA: TGCGCCAGCAGCCCACGCACTGACACTGAAGCTTTCTTT. This translates into CASSPRTDTEAFF.